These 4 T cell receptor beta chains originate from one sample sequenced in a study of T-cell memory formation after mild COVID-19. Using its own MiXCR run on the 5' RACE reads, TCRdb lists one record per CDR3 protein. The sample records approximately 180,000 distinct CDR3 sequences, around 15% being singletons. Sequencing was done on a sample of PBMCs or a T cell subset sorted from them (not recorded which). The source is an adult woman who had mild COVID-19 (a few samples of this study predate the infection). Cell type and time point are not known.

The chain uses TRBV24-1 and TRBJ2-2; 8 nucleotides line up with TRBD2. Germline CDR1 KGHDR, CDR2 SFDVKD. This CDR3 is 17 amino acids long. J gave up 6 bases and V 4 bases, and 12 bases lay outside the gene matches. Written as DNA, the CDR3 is TGTGCCACCAGTGACAACAACTGGGCGGGAGGTCCCGGGGAGCTGTTTTTT. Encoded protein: CATSDNNWAGGPGELFF.

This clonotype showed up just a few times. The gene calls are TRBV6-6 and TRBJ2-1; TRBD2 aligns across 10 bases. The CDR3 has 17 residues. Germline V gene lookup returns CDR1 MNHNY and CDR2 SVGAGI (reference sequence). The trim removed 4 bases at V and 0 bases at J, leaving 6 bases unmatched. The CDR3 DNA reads TGTGCCAGCAGTTTATCTCTAGCGGGGGCCTCCTACAATGAGCAGTTCTTC. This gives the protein CASSLSLAGASYNEQFF.

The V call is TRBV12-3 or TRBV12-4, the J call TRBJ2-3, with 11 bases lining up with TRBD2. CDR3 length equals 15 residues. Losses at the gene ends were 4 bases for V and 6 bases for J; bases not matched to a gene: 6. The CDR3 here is CASSSSGGPWDTQYF. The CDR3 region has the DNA TGTGCCAGCAGTTCTAGCGGGGGGCCCTGGGATACGCAGTATTTT.

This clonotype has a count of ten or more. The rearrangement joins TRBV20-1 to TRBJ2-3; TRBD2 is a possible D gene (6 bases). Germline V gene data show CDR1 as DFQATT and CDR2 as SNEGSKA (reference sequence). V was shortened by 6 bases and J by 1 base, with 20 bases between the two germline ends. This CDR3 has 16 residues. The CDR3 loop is CSAGEFRGMGTDTQYF. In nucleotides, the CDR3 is TGCAGTGCCGGAGAGTTTCGGGGGATGGGCACAGATACGCAGTATTTT.